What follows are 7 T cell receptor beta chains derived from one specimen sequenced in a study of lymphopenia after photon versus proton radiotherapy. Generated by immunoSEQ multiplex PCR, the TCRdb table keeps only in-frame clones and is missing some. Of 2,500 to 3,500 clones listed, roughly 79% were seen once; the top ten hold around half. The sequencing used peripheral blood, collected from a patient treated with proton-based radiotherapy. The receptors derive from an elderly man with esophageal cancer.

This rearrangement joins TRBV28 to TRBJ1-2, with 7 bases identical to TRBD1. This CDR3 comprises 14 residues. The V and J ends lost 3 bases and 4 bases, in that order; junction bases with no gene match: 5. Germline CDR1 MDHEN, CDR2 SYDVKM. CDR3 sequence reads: CASSFGTDAYGYTF. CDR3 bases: TGTGCCAGCAGTTTTGGGACAGATGCCTATGGCTACACCTTC.

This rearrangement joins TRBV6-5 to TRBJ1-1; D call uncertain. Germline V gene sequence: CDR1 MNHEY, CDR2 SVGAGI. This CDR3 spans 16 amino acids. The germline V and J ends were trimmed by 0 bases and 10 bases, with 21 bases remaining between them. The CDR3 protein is CASSYSSYLKGDGAFF. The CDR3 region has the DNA TGTGCCAGCAGTTACTCTAGCTACCTCAAGGGAGATGGAGCTTTCTTT.

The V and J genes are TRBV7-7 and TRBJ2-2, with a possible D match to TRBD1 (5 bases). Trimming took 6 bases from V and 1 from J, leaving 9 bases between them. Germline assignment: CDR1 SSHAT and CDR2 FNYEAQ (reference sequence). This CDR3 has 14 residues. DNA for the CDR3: TGTGCCAGCAGAGATACAGGGAACACCGGGGAGCTGTTTTTT. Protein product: CASRDTGNTGELFF.

CDR3 nucleotides: TGTGCCAGCAGCGTAACAGCGGGAGTCACCGGGGAGCTGTTTTTT. It yields the protein CASSVTAGVTGELFF. The J gene is TRBJ2-2, the V gene TRBV9; 8 nucleotides line up with TRBD2. The CDR3 is 15 amino acids. Germline values: CDR1 SGDLS, CDR2 YYNGEE. V was clipped by 1 base and J by 4 bases; unmatched bases: 3.

In DNA, the CDR3 is TGTGCCAGCAGTTACCCCGCAATAAATGGCTACACCTTC. Translated: CASSYPAINGYTF. The V call is TRBV6-6, the J call TRBJ1-2; no firm D call. V gave up 2 bases and J gave up 6 bases, with 10 bases separating them. Germline V CDR1 and CDR2: MNHNY, SVGAGI (reference sequence). This CDR3 contains 13 residues.

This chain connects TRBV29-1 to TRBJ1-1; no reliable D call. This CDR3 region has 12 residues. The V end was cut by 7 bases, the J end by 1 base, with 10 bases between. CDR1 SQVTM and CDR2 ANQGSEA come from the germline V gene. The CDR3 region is CSGVDGNTEAFF. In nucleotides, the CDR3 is TGCAGCGGTGTAGACGGGAACACTGAAGCTTTCTTT.

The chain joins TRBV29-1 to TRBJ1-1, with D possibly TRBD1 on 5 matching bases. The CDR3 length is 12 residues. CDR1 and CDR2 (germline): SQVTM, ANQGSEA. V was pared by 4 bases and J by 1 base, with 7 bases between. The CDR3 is CSVGGGNTEAFF. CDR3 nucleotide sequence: TGCAGCGTTGGGGGGGGGAACACTGAAGCTTTCTTT.